Below are 22 T cell receptor beta chains sequenced from a single sample in a study of blood T cell repertoires in COVID-19 (dated by TCRdb to the early 2020s). Library preparation used the immunoSEQ multiplex PCR assay. TCRdb stores this immuneACCESS table with in-frame sequences only. Part of the clones is absent; in the studies checked, under half of the shortfall reflects unresolved V genes, and no reason is known for the rest. This sample holds 70,000 or so clones; around three quarters were observed only once. About 14% of the sample is taken by the ten largest. Sequenced input: peripheral blood. Receptors originate from a human donor in a cohort sampled during active COVID-19.

V usage is TRBV6-6 and J usage is TRBJ2-3; 14 bases align to TRBD2. Germline V gene data show CDR1 as MNHNY and CDR2 as SVGAGI (reference sequence). J lost 8 bases, V lost 5 bases, and 9 bases had no gene match. This CDR3 is 16 amino acids long. The CDR3 sequence is CASSRPGTSGSGTQYF. CDR3 in DNA: TGTGCCAGCAGTCGGCCCGGGACTAGCGGGAGCGGTACGCAGTATTTT.

The V call is TRBV6-5, the J call TRBJ2-3; 10 positions agree with TRBD1. This CDR3 is built from 14 residues. Germline V lookup: CDR1 MNHEY, CDR2 SVGAGI. Germline trimming cut 6 bases from V and 6 bases from J; bases unmatched to any gene: 6. In DNA form, the CDR3 reads TGTGCCAGCAGAACGACAGGGGGCATTGATACGCAGTATTTT. Translation: CASRTTGGIDTQYF.

V and J are TRBV19 and TRBJ2-3; TRBD1 matches at 7 bases. J lost 4 bases, V lost 5 bases, and 12 bases had no gene match. The germline V gene encodes CDR1 LNHDA and CDR2 SQIVND (reference sequence). This CDR3 comprises 16 residues. For the CDR3, the DNA is TGTGCCAGTAGTCGAAACAGGGGAAACGCAGCAGATACGCAGTATTTT. Encoded protein: CASSRNRGNAADTQYF.

The chain uses TRBV7-6 and TRBJ2-7; TRBD1 matches 8 bases. V lost 1 base and J lost 6; bases outside the gene matches: 11. The CDR3 sequence is 16 residues long. Looked up from germline, CDR1 is SGHVS and CDR2 is FNYEAQ. DNA of the CDR3: TGTGCCAGCAGCTTAGTGACAGGGGTGGCCCTCGGCGAGCAGTACTTC. It codes for CASSLVTGVALGEQYF.

The chain employs TRBV5-1 and TRBJ2-5; TRBD2 matches 9 bases. This CDR3 region has 19 residues. With 2 bases clipped from V and 5 bases from J, the junction kept 19 bases outside the gene matches. Germline V CDR1 and CDR2: SGHRS, YFSETQ. Written as DNA, the CDR3 is TGCGCCAGCAGCTTCTCCTTCATAGCGGGAGTCGGGGAGGTGGAGACCCAGTACTTC. It yields the protein CASSFSFIAGVGEVETQYF.

V and J are TRBV24-1 and TRBJ2-1; 9 positions agree with TRBD2. CDR1 is KGHDR and CDR2 is SFDVKD in the germline V gene. This CDR3 has 16 amino acids. Trimming took 4 bases from V and 0 from J; bases not matched to a gene: 3. The CDR3 sequence: CATSDHSGGSYNEQFF. The CDR3 region has the DNA TGTGCCACCAGTGACCATAGCGGGGGCTCCTACAATGAGCAGTTCTTC.

This clone appeared once. This chain uses TRBV7-6 with TRBJ2-7, with TRBD2 matching 8 bases. This CDR3 is built from 16 residues. Germline CDR1 is SGHVS and CDR2 is FNYEAQ. Unmatched junction bases numbered 11, after V lost 3 bases and J lost 4 bases. Written as DNA, the CDR3 is TGTGCCAGCAGCTTGGGTAGCGCGGGAGGTTCGTACGAGCAGTACTTC. It codes for CASSLGSAGGSYEQYF.

This clone was detected a few times. The chain employs TRBV28 and TRBJ1-1; 10 positions agree with TRBD1. V lost 3 bases and J lost 1; bases outside the gene matches: 8. Germline V gives CDR1 MDHEN, CDR2 SYDVKM. The CDR3 has 17 amino acids. The CDR3 DNA reads TGTGCCAGCAGTTTCCCAGGGACAGGGGTGGCGAACACTGAAGCTTTCTTT. Translated: CASSFPGTGVANTEAFF.

The V call is TRBV15, the J call TRBJ2-7; tentative D call: TRBD2 (6 bases). Germline CDR1 is LNHNV and CDR2 is YYDKDF (reference sequence). This CDR3 has 16 residues. V was clipped by 4 bases and J by 3 bases, with 19 bases between them. The CDR3 nucleotides are TGTGCCACCAGCACCACTAGTAGCGGTATAAGCTACGAGCAGTACTTC. Protein product: CATSTTSSGISYEQYF.

The chain combines TRBV24-1 with TRBJ2-7, with 9 positions matching TRBD1. The CDR3 covers 15 residues. With 6 bases clipped from V and 2 bases from J, the junction kept 7 bases outside the gene matches. The V gene's germline CDR1 is KGHDR and CDR2 SFDVKD. In nucleotides, the CDR3 is TGTGCCACCAGTCCCCGGGACAGGGCACCCTACGAGCAGTACTTC. It codes for CATSPRDRAPYEQYF.

The chain is built from TRBV5-1 and TRBJ2-7, with D possibly TRBD2 on 5 matching bases. CDR1 is SGHRS and CDR2 is YFSETQ in the germline V gene. The CDR3 is made up of 14 amino acids. V was trimmed by 4 bases and J by 2 bases, leaving 13 bases between them. CDR3 residues: CASSVSAATYEQYF. The CDR3 DNA sequence: TGCGCCAGCAGCGTATCAGCGGCTACCTACGAGCAGTACTTC. The full variable domain, completed using reference TRBV5-1 and TRBJ2-7, is KAGVTQTPRYLIKTRGQQVTLSCSPISGHRSVSWYQQTPGQGLQFLFEYFSETQRNKGNFPGRFSGRQFSNSRSEMNVSTLELGDSALYLCASSVSAATYEQYFGPGTRLTVT.

In this sample, this clone turned up once. DNA for the CDR3: TGTGCCAGCAGGTTAACAGGGGCGGTTAGCAATCAGCCCCAGCATTTT. As protein: CASRLTGAVSNQPQHF. The chain recombines TRBV27 with TRBJ1-5; 7 bases fit TRBD1. The junction had 8 bases not matched to a gene; V was cut back by 6 bases and J by 0 bases. Per germline, CDR1 MNHEY and CDR2 SMNVEV (reference sequence). The CDR3 runs to 16 residues.

The CDR3 spells CASSRDRVGTEAFF. Here the CDR3 DNA reads TGTGCCAGTAGTAGAGACAGGGTTGGAACTGAAGCTTTCTTT. The chain links TRBV19 to TRBJ1-1; 7 nucleotides line up with TRBD1. The CDR3 is made up of 14 amino acids. CDR1 is LNHDA, CDR2 SQIVND, per germline (reference sequence). Trimming removed 4 bases from V and 5 bases from J; junction bases left unmatched: 7.

Points on this clone: Different DNA sequences within this sample yield the same CDR3. The chain is built from TRBV6-5 and TRBJ1-2, with 9 bases aligning to TRBD1. The germline V gene has CDR1 MNHEY and CDR2 SVGAGI. The J segment lost 3 bases and the V segment lost 6 bases, leaving 5 bases of the junction unmatched. The CDR3 runs 14 residues. The CDR3 DNA sequence: TGTGCCAGCAGCTACCGGGACAGGGACTATGGCTACACCTTC. This encodes CASSYRDRDYGYTF.

The rearrangement joins TRBV4-2 to TRBJ1-2, with 10 positions matching TRBD1. J was trimmed by 11 bases and V by 1 base; bases with no gene match: 16. CDR1 and CDR2 from the germline V gene are LGHNA and YNFKEQ. CDR3 length equals 17 residues. CDR3 coding DNA: TGTGCCAGCAGCCAAGGGCGGGACAGGGGTTTTCAAGCGGGGTACACCTTC. It translates to CASSQGRDRGFQAGYTF.

The chain is built from TRBV9 and TRBJ2-3; the match to TRBD2 covers 13 bases. The CDR3 is 16 amino acids. The trim removed 4 bases at V and 3 bases at J, leaving 5 bases unmatched. Germline-derived CDR1 and CDR2 are SGDLS and YYNGEE. The CDR3 DNA reads TGTGCCAGCAGCCAAGGGGGACTAGCGGGAACAGATACGCAGTATTTT. Encoded protein: CASSQGGLAGTDTQYF.

CDR3 coding DNA: TGTGCCTGGAGCGCCGGACAGTATGGCTACACCTTC. Protein: CAWSAGQYGYTF. This rearrangement joins TRBV30 to TRBJ1-2, with a possible D match to TRBD1 (6 bases). From germline, CDR1 is GTSNPN and CDR2 SVGIG (reference sequence). V lost 3 bases, J lost 5 bases, and 10 bases lay in between. CDR3 length equals 12 residues. Full variable domain (outside the CDR3, taken from reference TRBV30 and TRBJ1-2): SQTIHQWPATLVQPVGSPLSLECTVEGTSNPNLYWYRQAAGRGLQLLFYSVGIGQISSEVPQNLSASRPQDRQFILSSKKLLLSDSGFYLCAWSAGQYGYTFGSGTRLTVV.

The chain recombines TRBV5-6 with TRBJ1-2; the D gene is possibly TRBD1 (5 bases). Trimming left V 1 base short and J 8 bases short, with 15 bases between. The CDR3 length is 14 residues. The germline V gene has CDR1 SGHDT and CDR2 YYEEEE. CDR3 in amino acids: CASSLTATGQGYTF. The DNA of the CDR3 is TGTGCCAGCAGCTTGACAGCAACAGGTCAGGGCTACACCTTC.

Here the CDR3 reads CASSYLAAPYEQYF. The DNA for the CDR3 is TGTGCCAGCAGTTACCTGGCCGCCCCTTACGAGCAGTACTTC. V is TRBV6-2 or TRBV6-3 and J is TRBJ2-7; no definite D call. In germline, CDR1 is MNHEY, CDR2 SVGEGT. The CDR3 has 14 residues. V dropped 2 bases and J dropped 4 bases, with 12 bases sitting between them.

V and J are TRBV10-1 and TRBJ2-1; 11 bases align to TRBD2. V was clipped by 9 bases and J by 9 bases; unmatched bases: 7. CDR1 and CDR2 from the germline V gene are WNHNN and SYGVQD (reference sequence). The CDR3 consists of 13 residues. CDR3 DNA sequence: TGCGCCAGTGGGTTAGCGGGAGGGAGTGAGCAGTTCTTC. Amino acids: CASGLAGGSEQFF.

This clone was observed a handful of times. This chain links TRBV7-8 with TRBJ1-4; 12 bases align to TRBD1. After removal of 1 base from V and 7 bases from J, the junction contained 4 bases not matched to a gene. Germline CDR1 SGHVS, CDR2 FQNEAQ. This CDR3 has 16 amino acids. The CDR3 region is CASSLGDRGRGEKLFF. In nucleotides, the CDR3 is TGTGCCAGCAGCTTAGGGGACAGGGGGCGAGGTGAAAAACTGTTTTTT.

This sequence joins TRBV5-1 and TRBJ2-3; 10 bases agree with TRBD1. The V gene end was trimmed by 3 bases and the J gene end by 5 bases; junction bases not matched to a gene: 6. The CDR3 has 15 amino acids. Per the germline V gene, CDR1 is SGHRS and CDR2 is YFSETQ. The CDR3 nucleotides are TGCGCCAGCAGCTCGGGACAGGGGAGGATAGATACGCAGTATTTT. It specifies CASSSGQGRIDTQYF.